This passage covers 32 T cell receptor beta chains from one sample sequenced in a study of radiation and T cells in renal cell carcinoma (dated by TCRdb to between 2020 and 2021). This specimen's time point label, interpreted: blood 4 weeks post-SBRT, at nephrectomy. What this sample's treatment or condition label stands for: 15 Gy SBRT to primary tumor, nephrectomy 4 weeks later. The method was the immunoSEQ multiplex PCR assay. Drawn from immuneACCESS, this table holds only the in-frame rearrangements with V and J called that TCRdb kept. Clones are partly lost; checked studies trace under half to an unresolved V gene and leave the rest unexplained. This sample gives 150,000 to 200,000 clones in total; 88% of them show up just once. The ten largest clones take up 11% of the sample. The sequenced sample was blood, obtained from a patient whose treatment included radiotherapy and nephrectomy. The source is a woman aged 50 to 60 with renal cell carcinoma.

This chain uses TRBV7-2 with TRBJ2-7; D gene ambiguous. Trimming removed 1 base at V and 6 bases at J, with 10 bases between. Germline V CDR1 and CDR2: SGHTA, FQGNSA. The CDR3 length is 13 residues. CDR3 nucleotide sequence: TGTGCCAGCAGCTTAGATAGGGTTCGCGAGCAGTACTTC. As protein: CASSLDRVREQYF.

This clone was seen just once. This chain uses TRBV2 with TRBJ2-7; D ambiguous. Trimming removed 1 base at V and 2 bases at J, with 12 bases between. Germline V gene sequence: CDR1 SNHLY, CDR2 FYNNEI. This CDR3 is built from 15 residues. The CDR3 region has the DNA TGTGCCAGCAGTGAAGGTGTGTTGGCTACCTACGAGCAGTACTTC. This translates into CASSEGVLATYEQYF.

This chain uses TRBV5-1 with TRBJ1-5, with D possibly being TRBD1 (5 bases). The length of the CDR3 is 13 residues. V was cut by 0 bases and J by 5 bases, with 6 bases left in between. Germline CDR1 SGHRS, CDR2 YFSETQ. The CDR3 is CASSLEQDQPQHF. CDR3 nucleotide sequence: TGCGCCAGCAGCTTGGAACAGGATCAGCCCCAGCATTTT. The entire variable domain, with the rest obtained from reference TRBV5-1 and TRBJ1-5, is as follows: KAGVTQTPRYLIKTRGQQVTLSCSPISGHRSVSWYQQTPGQGLQFLFEYFSETQRNKGNFPGRFSGRQFSNSRSEMNVSTLELGDSALYLCASSLEQDQPQHFGDGTRLSIL.

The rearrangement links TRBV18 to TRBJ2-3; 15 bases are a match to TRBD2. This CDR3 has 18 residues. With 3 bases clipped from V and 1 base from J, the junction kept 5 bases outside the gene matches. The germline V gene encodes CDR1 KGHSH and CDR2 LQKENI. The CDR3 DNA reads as TGTGCCAGCTCACCGCCGGGACTAGCGGGGGGTGGCACAGATACGCAGTATTTT. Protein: CASSPPGLAGGGTDTQYF.

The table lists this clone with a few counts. CDR3 bases: TGTGCCAGCTCACCCGGAACGACTGGAAACACCATATATTTT. Its translation is CASSPGTTGNTIYF. The gene calls are TRBV18 and TRBJ1-3; no reliable D call. Germline V gene data show CDR1 as KGHSH and CDR2 as LQKENI. Trimming pared 3 bases from V and 2 bases from J, leaving 8 bases between. This CDR3 has 14 residues.

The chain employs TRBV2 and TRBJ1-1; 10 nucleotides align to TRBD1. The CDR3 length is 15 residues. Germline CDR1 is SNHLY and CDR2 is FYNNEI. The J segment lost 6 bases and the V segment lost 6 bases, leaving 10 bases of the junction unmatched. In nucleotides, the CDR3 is TGTGCCAGCAGCGACCAGACAGGGGGCTATCCTGAAGCTTTCTTT. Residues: CASSDQTGGYPEAFF.

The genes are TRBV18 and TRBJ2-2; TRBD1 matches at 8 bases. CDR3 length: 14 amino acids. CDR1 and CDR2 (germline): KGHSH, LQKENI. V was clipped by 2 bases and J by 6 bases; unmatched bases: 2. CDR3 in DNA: TGTGCCAGCTCACCAGAGACAGGGGCCGGGGAGCTGTTTTTT. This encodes CASSPETGAGELFF. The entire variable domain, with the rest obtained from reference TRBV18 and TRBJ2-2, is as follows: NAGVMQNPRHLVRRRGQEARLRCSPMKGHSHVYWYRQLPEEGLKFMVYLQKENIIDESGMPKERFSAEFPKEGPSILRIQQVVRGDSAAYFCASSPETGAGELFFGEGSRLTVL.

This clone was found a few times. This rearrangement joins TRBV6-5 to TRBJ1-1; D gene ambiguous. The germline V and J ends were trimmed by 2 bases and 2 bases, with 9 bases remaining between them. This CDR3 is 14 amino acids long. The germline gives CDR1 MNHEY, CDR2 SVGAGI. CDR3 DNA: TGTGCCAGCAGTTACCGCGGTTACAACACTGAAGCTTTCTTT. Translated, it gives CASSYRGYNTEAFF.

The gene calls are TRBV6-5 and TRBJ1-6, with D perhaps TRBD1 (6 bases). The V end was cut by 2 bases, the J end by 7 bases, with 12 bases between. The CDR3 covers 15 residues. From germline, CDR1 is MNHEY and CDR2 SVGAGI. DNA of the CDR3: TGTGCCAGCAGTTACAAGGGGGTGGCGAATTCACCCCTCCACTTT. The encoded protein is CASSYKGVANSPLHF.

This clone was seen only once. The chain's CDR3 is CASSWAGISGGTDTQYF. DNA of the CDR3: TGCGCCAGCAGCTGGGCCGGTATTAGCGGCGGCACAGATACGCAGTATTTT. The chain employs TRBV5-1 and TRBJ2-3, with D tentatively TRBD2 (6 bases). Deletions cut 3 bases from V and 1 base from J, with 18 bases between. The CDR3 is made up of 17 amino acids. CDR1 and CDR2 (germline): SGHRS, YFSETQ.

The CDR3 loop is CAITPEPQTGDEQYF. CDR3 sequence (DNA): TGTGCCATCACCCCAGAGCCCCAAACGGGGGACGAGCAGTACTTC. The genes are TRBV10-3 and TRBJ2-7; tentatively, D is TRBD2 (6 bases). Germline V CDR1 and CDR2: ENHRY, SYGVKD. There are 15 residues in the CDR3. Between the trimmed V and J ends, which lost 7 bases and 5 bases, there was a span of 21 bases.

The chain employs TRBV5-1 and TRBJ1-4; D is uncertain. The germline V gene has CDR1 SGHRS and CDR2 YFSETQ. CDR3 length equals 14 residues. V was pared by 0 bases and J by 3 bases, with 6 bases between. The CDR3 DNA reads TGCGCCAGCAGCTTGGGACCGCCTAATGAAAAACTGTTTTTT. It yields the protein CASSLGPPNEKLFF. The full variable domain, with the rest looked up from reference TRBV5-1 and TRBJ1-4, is KAGVTQTPRYLIKTRGQQVTLSCSPISGHRSVSWYQQTPGQGLQFLFEYFSETQRNKGNFPGRFSGRQFSNSRSEMNVSTLELGDSALYLCASSLGPPNEKLFFGSGTQLSVL.

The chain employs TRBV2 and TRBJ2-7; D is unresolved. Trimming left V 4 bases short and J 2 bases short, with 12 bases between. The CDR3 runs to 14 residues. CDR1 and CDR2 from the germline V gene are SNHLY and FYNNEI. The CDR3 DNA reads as TGTGCCAGCAGTGGGGTAGCTGTCACCTACGAGCAGTACTTC. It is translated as CASSGVAVTYEQYF.

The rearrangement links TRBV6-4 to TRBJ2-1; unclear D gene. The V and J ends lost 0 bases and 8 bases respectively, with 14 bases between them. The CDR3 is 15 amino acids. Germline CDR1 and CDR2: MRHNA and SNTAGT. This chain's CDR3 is CASSDSGLPTHEQFF. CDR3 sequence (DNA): TGTGCCAGCAGTGACTCGGGCCTACCCACCCATGAGCAGTTCTTC.

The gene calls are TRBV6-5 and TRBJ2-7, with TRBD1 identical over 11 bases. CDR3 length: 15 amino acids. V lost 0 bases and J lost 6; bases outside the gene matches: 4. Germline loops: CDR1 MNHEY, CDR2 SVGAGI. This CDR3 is CASSYSAGTGGEQYF. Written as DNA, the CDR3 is TGTGCCAGCAGTTACTCGGCTGGGACAGGGGGCGAGCAGTACTTC.

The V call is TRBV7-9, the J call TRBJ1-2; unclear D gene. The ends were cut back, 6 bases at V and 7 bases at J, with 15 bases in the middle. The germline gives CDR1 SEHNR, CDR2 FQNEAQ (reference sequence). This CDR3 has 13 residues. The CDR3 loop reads CASSYEGVFGYTF. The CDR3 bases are TGTGCCAGCAGTTACGAGGGAGTCTTTGGCTACACCTTC. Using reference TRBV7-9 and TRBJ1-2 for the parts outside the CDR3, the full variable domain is DTGVSQNPRHKITKRGQNVTFRCDPISEHNRLYWYRQTLGQGPEFLTYFQNEAQLEKSRLLSDRFSAERPKGSFSTLEIQRTEQGDSAMYLCASSYEGVFGYTFGSGTRLTVV.

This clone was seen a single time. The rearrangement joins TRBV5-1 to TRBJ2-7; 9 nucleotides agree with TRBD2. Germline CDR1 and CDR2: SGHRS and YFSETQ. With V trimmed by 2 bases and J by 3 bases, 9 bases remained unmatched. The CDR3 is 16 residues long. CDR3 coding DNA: TGCGCCAGCAGCTTCCCAGCGGGGGGCAATTTCTACGAGCAGTACTTC. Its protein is CASSFPAGGNFYEQYF.

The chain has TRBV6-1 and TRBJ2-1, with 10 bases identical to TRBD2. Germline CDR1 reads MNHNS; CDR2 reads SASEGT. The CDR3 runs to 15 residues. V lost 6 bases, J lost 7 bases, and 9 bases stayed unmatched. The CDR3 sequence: CASSTSGGALNEQFF. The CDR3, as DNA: TGTGCCAGCAGCACCAGCGGGGGGGCCCTTAATGAGCAGTTCTTC.

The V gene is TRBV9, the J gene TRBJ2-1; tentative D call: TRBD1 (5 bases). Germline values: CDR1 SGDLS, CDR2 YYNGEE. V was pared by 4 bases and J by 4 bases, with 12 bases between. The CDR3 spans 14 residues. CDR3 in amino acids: CASSPTSGYNEQFF. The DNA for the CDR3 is TGTGCCAGCAGCCCCACTTCAGGGTACAATGAGCAGTTCTTC.

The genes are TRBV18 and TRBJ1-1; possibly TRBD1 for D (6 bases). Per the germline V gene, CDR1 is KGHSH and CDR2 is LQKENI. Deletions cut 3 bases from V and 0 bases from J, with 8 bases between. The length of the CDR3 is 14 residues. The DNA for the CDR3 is TGTGCCAGCTCACCCGAGGGGGTGAACACTGAAGCTTTCTTT. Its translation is CASSPEGVNTEAFF. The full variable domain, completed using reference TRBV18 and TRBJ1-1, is NAGVMQNPRHLVRRRGQEARLRCSPMKGHSHVYWYRQLPEEGLKFMVYLQKENIIDESGMPKERFSAEFPKEGPSILRIQQVVRGDSAAYFCASSPEGVNTEAFFGQGTRLTVV.

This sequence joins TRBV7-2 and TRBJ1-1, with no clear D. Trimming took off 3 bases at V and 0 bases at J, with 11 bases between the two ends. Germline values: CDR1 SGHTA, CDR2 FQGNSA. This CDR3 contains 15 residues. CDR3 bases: TGTGCCAGCAGCTTCCAGCGGGGAGTGAACACTGAAGCTTTCTTT. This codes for CASSFQRGVNTEAFF.

The CDR3 bases are TGTGCCATCACCGAGGGGACATTCAGCTCTGGAAACACCATATATTTT. Translating it yields CAITEGTFSSGNTIYF. The rearrangement uses TRBV10-3 and TRBJ1-3; weak D call: TRBD1 (6 bases). The V gene lost 7 bases and the J gene lost 0 bases, with 16 bases spanning the gap. CDR3 length: 16 residues. From germline, CDR1 is ENHRY and CDR2 SYGVKD.

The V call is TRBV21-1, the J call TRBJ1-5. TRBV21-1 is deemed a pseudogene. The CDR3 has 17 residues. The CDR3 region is CASRLGLILYSNQPQHF. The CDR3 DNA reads TGTGCCAGCAGACTTGGACTGATCCTATATAGCAATCAGCCCCAGCATTTT.

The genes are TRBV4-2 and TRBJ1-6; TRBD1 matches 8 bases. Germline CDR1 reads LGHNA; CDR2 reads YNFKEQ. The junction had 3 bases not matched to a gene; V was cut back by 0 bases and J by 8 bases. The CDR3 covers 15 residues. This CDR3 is CASSQETGVHSPLHF. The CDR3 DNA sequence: TGTGCCAGCAGCCAAGAGACAGGGGTGCATTCACCCCTCCACTTT.

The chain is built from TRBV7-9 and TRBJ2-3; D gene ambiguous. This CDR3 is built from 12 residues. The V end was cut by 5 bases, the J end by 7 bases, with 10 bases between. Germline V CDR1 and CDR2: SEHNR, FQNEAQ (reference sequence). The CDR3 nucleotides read TGTGCCAGCAGCACCGCCCCAAATACGCAGTATTTT. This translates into CASSTAPNTQYF.

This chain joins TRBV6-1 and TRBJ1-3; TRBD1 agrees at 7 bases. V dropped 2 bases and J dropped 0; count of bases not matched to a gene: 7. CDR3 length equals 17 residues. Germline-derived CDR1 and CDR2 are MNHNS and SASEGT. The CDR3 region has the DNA TGTGCCAGCAGTGAATCTTCGACAGGGTACTCTGGAAACACCATATATTTT. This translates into CASSESSTGYSGNTIYF.

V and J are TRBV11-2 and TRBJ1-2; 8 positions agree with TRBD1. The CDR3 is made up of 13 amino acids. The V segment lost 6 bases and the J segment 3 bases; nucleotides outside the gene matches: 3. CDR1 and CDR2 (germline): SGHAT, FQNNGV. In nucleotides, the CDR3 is TGTGCCAGCAGTTCGACAGGGGACTATGGCTACACCTTC. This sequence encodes CASSSTGDYGYTF. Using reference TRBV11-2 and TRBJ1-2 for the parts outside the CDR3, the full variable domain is EAGVAQSPRYKIIEKRQSVAFWCNPISGHATLYWYQQILGQGPKLLIQFQNNGVVDDSQLPKDRFSAERLKGVDSTLKIQPAKLEDSAVYLCASSSTGDYGYTFGSGTRLTVV.

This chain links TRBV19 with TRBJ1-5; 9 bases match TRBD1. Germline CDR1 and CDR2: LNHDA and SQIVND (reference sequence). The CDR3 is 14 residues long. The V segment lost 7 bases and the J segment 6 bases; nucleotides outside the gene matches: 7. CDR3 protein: CASTRDREAQPQHF. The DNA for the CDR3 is TGTGCCAGTACCCGGGACAGGGAGGCTCAGCCCCAGCATTTT.

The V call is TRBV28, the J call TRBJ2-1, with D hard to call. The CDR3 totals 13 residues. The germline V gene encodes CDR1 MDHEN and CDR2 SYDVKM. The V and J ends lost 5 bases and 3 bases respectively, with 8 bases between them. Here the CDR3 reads CASSLTGYNEQFF. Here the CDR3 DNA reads TGTGCCAGCAGTCTGACGGGCTACAATGAGCAGTTCTTC.

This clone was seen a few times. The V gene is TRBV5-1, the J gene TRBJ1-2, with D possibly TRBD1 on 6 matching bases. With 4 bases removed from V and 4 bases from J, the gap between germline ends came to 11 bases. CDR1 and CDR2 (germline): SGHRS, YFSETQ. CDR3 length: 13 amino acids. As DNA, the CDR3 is TGCGCCAGCAGCATAGGACAGAGCTATGGCTACACCTTC. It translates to CASSIGQSYGYTF. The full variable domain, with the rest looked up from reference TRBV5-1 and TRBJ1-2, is KAGVTQTPRYLIKTRGQQVTLSCSPISGHRSVSWYQQTPGQGLQFLFEYFSETQRNKGNFPGRFSGRQFSNSRSEMNVSTLELGDSALYLCASSIGQSYGYTFGSGTRLTVV.

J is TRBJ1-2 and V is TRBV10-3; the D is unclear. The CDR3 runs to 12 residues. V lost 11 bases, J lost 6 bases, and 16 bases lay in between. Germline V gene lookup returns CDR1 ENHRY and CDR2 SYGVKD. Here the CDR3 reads CALQSPEDGYTF. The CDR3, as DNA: TGTGCCTTGCAAAGTCCCGAGGATGGCTACACCTTC.

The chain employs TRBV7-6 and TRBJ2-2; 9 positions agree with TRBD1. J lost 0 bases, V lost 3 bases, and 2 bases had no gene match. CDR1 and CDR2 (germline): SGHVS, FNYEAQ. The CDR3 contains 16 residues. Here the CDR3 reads CASSFTGGPNTGELFF. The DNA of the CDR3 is TGTGCCAGCAGCTTTACAGGGGGCCCGAACACCGGGGAGCTGTTTTTT.